This T cell receptor beta chain was obtained from a study of T-cell reconstitution after alpha-beta-depleted transplantation in children. A TCRbeta library incorporating unique molecular identifiers was prepared. MiXCR was run by TCRdb on the PCR reads, yielding one entry per CDR3 protein. The repertoire holds about 190,000 distinct CDR3 sequences, roughly 11% seen once, with 13% in the top ten. CDR1 is SGHRS and CDR2 is YFSETQ in the germline V gene. After removal of 4 bases from V and 0 bases from J, the junction contained 3 bases not matched to a gene. CDR3 length: 14 residues. This clonotype has ten or more counts.

This chain connects TRBV5-1 to TRBJ1-2; TRBD1 matches 7 bases. This TCR was recovered from a boy aged 2-9 years with acute myeloid leukemia, due to receive a stem cell transplant. Specimen: PBMCs, collected before TCRalphabeta/CD19-depleted stem cell transplant. This chain's CDR3 is CASSPGQANYGYTF. The CDR3 region has the DNA TGCGCCAGCAGCCCAGGACAGGCTAACTATGGCTACACCTTC.